This TCR beta chain was retrieved from a study of blood T cell repertoires in COVID-19. About the research overall: Nucleic acid was either cDNA or gDNA, and it came from T cells, B-cell-depleted T cells, or PBMCs.

Germline CDR1 and CDR2: MRHNA and SNTAGT. The CDR3 spans 13 residues. Trimming pared 3 bases from V and 6 bases from J, leaving 10 bases between. Profiled with immunoSEQ multiplex PCR; TCRdb holds only in-frame clones, not every one. In the table there are about 340,000 clones, roughly 90% of which are singletons. Input material: PBMCs or T cells enriched from blood (not recorded which). The clonotype was recovered from a woman in her thirties who had recovered from COVID-19. The V call is TRBV6-4, the J call TRBJ2-3; D is undetermined. The CDR3 protein is CASSDKARDTQYF. In DNA form, the CDR3 reads TGTGCCAGCAGTGATAAGGCGCGGGATACGCAGTATTTT.